The 27 T cell receptor beta chains below come from one sample, sequenced in a study of persistence of HIV-infected CD4 T cells. The libraries were made with immunoSEQ version 4 in survey mode. Clones were read by immunoSEQ multiplex PCR, and TCRdb kept only the in-frame ones, dropping some. The table shows roughly 34,000 clones, with roughly 82% occurring only once. Cells were stimulated with CMV-infected fibroblast lysates at roughly 10 ug/mL. Memory cells lacking CD40L and CD69 with high CD45RO were sorted. These receptors have no known antigen. Sequences were derived from CD4+ T cells sorted from PBMCs after approximately 19-hour stimulation, sampled from a patient who received antiretroviral therapy. The receptors here all came from an adult woman with HIV who was CMV-seropositive.

This rearrangement joins TRBV11-3 to TRBJ1-1; D possibly corresponds to TRBD1 (5 bases). CDR3 length equals 16 residues. Trimming stripped 0 bases from V and 1 base from J, with 12 bases between. Germline V lookup: CDR1 SGHNT, CDR2 YENEEA. The CDR3 spells CASSLDKRQRNTEAFF. As DNA, the CDR3 is TGTGCCAGCAGCTTAGATAAGAGACAGAGGAACACTGAAGCTTTCTTT.

The chain employs TRBV21-1 and TRBJ1-2; TRBD1 reflects the table's D call only, with no check against the DNA. TRBV21-1 is a pseudogene locus. The CDR3 contains 16 residues. CDR3 sequence reads: CASSSRDRGGNYGYTF. DNA of the CDR3: TGTGCCAGCAGCTCACGGGACAGGGGCGGAAACTATGGCTACACCTTC.

The V call is TRBV7-2, the J call TRBJ2-7; 13 bases line up with TRBD2. CDR1 and CDR2 (germline): SGHTA, FQGNSA. Trimming removed 2 bases from V and 4 bases from J; junction bases left unmatched: 8. This CDR3 comprises 17 residues. For the CDR3, the DNA is TGTGCCAGCAGCTTAACGACTCCGGGACTAGCGGGGTACGAGCAGTACTTC. This encodes CASSLTTPGLAGYEQYF.

This chain joins TRBV3-1 (or the pseudogene TRBV3-2) and TRBJ2-3; possibly TRBD2 for D (5 bases). Between the trimmed V and J ends, which lost 4 bases and 6 bases, there was a span of 14 bases. The V gene's germline CDR1 is LGHDT and CDR2 YNNKEL (reference sequence). The CDR3 consists of 14 residues. The DNA for the CDR3 is TGTGCCAGCAGCCCAGGACTCAGATCGGATACGCAGTATTTT. Translated: CASSPGLRSDTQYF.

The rearrangement links TRBV19 to TRBJ2-4, with 7 bases that match TRBD2. J was trimmed by 1 base and V by 7 bases; bases with no gene match: 19. This CDR3 contains 19 residues. CDR1 LNHDA and CDR2 SQIVND come from the germline V gene (reference sequence). CDR3 DNA sequence: TGTGCCAGTACCCAGACGTTTGGGGGAGGGGAGAGGGCCAAAAACATTCAGTACTTC. Protein sequence: CASTQTFGGGERAKNIQYF.

The chain has TRBV6-2 or TRBV6-3 and TRBJ1-1, with D possibly matching TRBD1 (6 bases). CDR3 length equals 17 residues. CDR1 is MNHEY and CDR2 is SVGEGT in the germline V gene. Trimming pared 5 bases from V and 5 bases from J, leaving 24 bases between. CDR3 sequence reads: CASSRAGALGMETEAFF. DNA for the CDR3: TGTGCCAGCAGTCGGGCGGGGGCGCTTGGAATGGAGACTGAAGCTTTCTTT.

The chain couples TRBV27 to TRBJ1-5, with TRBD1 matching over 10 bases. Germline CDR1 reads MNHEY; CDR2 reads SMNVEV (reference sequence). The J segment lost 4 bases and the V segment lost 6 bases, leaving 3 bases of the junction unmatched. The CDR3 length is 14 residues. CDR3 amino acids: CASSPGQGNQPQHF. The CDR3 DNA is TGTGCCAGCAGCCCGGGACAGGGGAATCAGCCCCAGCATTTT.

This clone appeared a few times. The chain has TRBV7-3 and TRBJ2-4; D perhaps matches TRBD1 (6 bases). Trimming took 2 bases from V and 7 from J, leaving 9 bases between them. Germline CDR1 and CDR2: SGHTA and FQGTGA. This CDR3 has 13 amino acids. CDR3 in amino acids: CASSLVQGNIQYF. In nucleotides, the CDR3 is TGTGCCAGCAGCTTAGTTCAGGGGAACATTCAGTACTTC.

V and J are TRBV7-2 and TRBJ2-5, with D possibly being TRBD2 (6 bases). Trimming stripped 3 bases from V and 4 bases from J, with 9 bases between. CDR1 is SGHTA and CDR2 is FQGNSA in the germline V gene. The CDR3 contains 13 residues. The CDR3 nucleotides are TGTGCCAGCAGCTTCGGGACTTCAGAGACCCAGTACTTC. Amino acid sequence: CASSFGTSETQYF.

This rearrangement joins TRBV16 to TRBJ2-7; D gene uncertain. The CDR3 consists of 14 residues. Germline V gene sequence: CDR1 KGHSY, CDR2 FQNENV. V was shortened by 0 bases and J by 0 bases, with 6 bases between the two germline ends. CDR3 sequence: CASSQSASSYEQYF. The CDR3 nucleotides are TGTGCCAGCAGCCAATCAGCCAGCTCCTACGAGCAGTACTTC.

The rearrangement links TRBV21-1 to TRBJ1-5. TRBV21-1 is a documented pseudogene. The CDR3 extends over 14 amino acids. In nucleotides, the CDR3 is TGTGCCAGCAGCAAAGGCTTTGAGATTTGGGCCCAGCATTTT. This gives the protein CASSKGFEIWAQHF.

The chain has TRBV5-5 and TRBJ2-7; 8 bases line up with TRBD1. Trimming at V came to 1 base and at J to 2 bases, leaving 5 bases not matched to a gene. Germline-derived CDR1 and CDR2 are SGHKS and YYEKEE (reference sequence). The CDR3 sequence is 15 residues long. CDR3 nucleotides: TGTGCCAGCAGCTTGTATTCGGGACAGGCCTACGAGCAGTACTTC. Translation: CASSLYSGQAYEQYF.

This rearrangement joins TRBV10-3 to TRBJ2-2; 12 bases are a match to TRBD2. In germline, CDR1 is ENHRY, CDR2 SYGVKD. The CDR3 is made up of 18 amino acids. V was pared by 10 bases and J by 1 base, with 13 bases of the junction left unmatched. DNA of the CDR3: TGTGCCACCACTCCGGGGCTAGCGGGAGGGCAGAACACCGGGGAGCTGTTTTTT. Translated, it gives CATTPGLAGGQNTGELFF.

This chain links TRBV3-1 (or the pseudogene TRBV3-2) with TRBJ1-2; no definite D call. CDR1 is LGHDT, CDR2 YNNKEL, per germline (reference sequence). The V end was cut by 4 bases, the J end by 1 base, with 19 bases between. CDR3 length equals 17 residues. CDR3 sequence: CASSPQPGQIINYGYTF. CDR3 DNA sequence: TGTGCCAGCAGCCCCCAGCCCGGGCAGATCATTAACTATGGCTACACCTTC.

This clone appeared once. The chain is built from TRBV12-3 or TRBV12-4 and TRBJ1-1; D unclear. V gave up 2 bases and J gave up 4 bases, with 8 bases separating them. CDR3 size: 13 residues. This CDR3 is CASSLRESTEAFF. The CDR3 DNA follows: TGTGCCAGCAGTTTAAGAGAGAGCACTGAAGCTTTCTTT.

The gene calls are TRBV18 and TRBJ1-5, with D maybe TRBD1 (5 bases). Germline V gene lookup returns CDR1 KGHSH and CDR2 LQKENI. This CDR3 region has 15 residues. V was clipped by 4 bases and J by 0 bases, with 10 bases between them. CDR3 bases: TGTGCCAGCTCACTCACAGGTGATAGCAATCAGCCCCAGCATTTT. Amino acid sequence: CASSLTGDSNQPQHF. The full variable domain, completed using reference TRBV18 and TRBJ1-5, is NAGVMQNPRHLVRRRGQEARLRCSPMKGHSHVYWYRQLPEEGLKFMVYLQKENIIDESGMPKERFSAEFPKEGPSILRIQQVVRGDSAAYFCASSLTGDSNQPQHFGDGTRLSIL.

The chain recombines TRBV4-1 with TRBJ1-1; weak D call: TRBD1 (5 bases). The V and J ends lost 1 base and 1 base respectively, with 13 bases between them. Germline lookup yields CDR1 MGHRA and CDR2 YSYEKL. The CDR3 has 16 residues. CDR3 region: CASSQAAQGRNTEAFF. In DNA, the CDR3 is TGCGCCAGCAGCCAAGCTGCGCAGGGAAGGAACACTGAAGCTTTCTTT.

The rearrangement joins TRBV9 to TRBJ2-7; D not resolved. Germline lookup yields CDR1 SGDLS and CDR2 YYNGEE. V lost 4 bases and J lost 5, with 13 bases in between. The CDR3 is made up of 13 amino acids. The CDR3 DNA sequence: TGTGCCAGCAGCTTTCAGGACCTCGACGAGCAGTACTTC. It is translated as CASSFQDLDEQYF.

The chain recombines TRBV3-1 (or the pseudogene TRBV3-2) with TRBJ2-7; the D is unclear. V lost 2 bases to trimming and J lost 6 bases, with 11 bases between them. Germline V gene data show CDR1 as LGHDT and CDR2 as YNNKEL (reference sequence). The CDR3 contains 13 residues. CDR3 amino acids: CASSQISTGEQYF. The CDR3 DNA reads TGTGCCAGCAGCCAAATCTCGACCGGCGAGCAGTACTTC.

The chain joins TRBV29-1 to TRBJ2-3; TRBD2 aligns across 11 bases. The CDR3 contains 14 residues. Germline V gene sequence: CDR1 SQVTM, CDR2 ANQGSEA. Trimming removed 6 bases from V and 5 bases from J; junction bases left unmatched: 7. The CDR3 is CSVDTSGRRDTQYF. DNA for the CDR3: TGCAGCGTAGATACTAGCGGGAGAAGAGATACGCAGTATTTT.

This sequence joins TRBV28 and TRBJ1-2; no clear D gene. The CDR3 runs 16 residues. V was pared by 2 bases and J by 2 bases, with 15 bases between. Per germline, CDR1 MDHEN and CDR2 SYDVKM. CDR3 in DNA: TGTGCCAGCAGTTTAGCTTCGAGGGTCGTGAACTATGGCTACACCTTC. This sequence encodes CASSLASRVVNYGYTF.

The rearrangement joins TRBV7-2 to TRBJ1-2; 7 positions agree with TRBD1. The CDR3 sequence is 16 residues long. V dropped 2 bases and J dropped 8; count of bases not matched to a gene: 14. CDR1 and CDR2 (germline): SGHTA, FQGNSA. The CDR3 DNA sequence: TGTGCCAGCAGCTTATCCGAGGTGACAGGGCTAAGGGGCTACACCTTC. The encoded protein is CASSLSEVTGLRGYTF.

This clone was detected only a few times. This chain connects TRBV3-1 (or the pseudogene TRBV3-2) to TRBJ2-7, with TRBD1 matching 9 bases. CDR1 is LGHDT, CDR2 YNNKEL, per germline (reference sequence). J was trimmed by 5 bases and V by 6 bases; bases with no gene match: 5. The CDR3 length is 13 residues. The CDR3 DNA is TGTGCCAGCAGTAGGACAGGGGAAGACGAGCAGTACTTC. Its protein product is CASSRTGEDEQYF.

The V and J genes are TRBV4-3 and TRBJ2-1; D might be TRBD1 (6 bases). The CDR3 loop spans 15 amino acids. The germline V gene has CDR1 LGHNA and CDR2 YSLEER. V lost 4 bases, J lost 0 bases, and 10 bases lay in between. DNA of the CDR3: TGCGCCAGCAGCCCTGGACAGAGCTCCTACAATGAGCAGTTCTTC. Translating gives CASSPGQSSYNEQFF.

Only one count was recorded for this clone. The rearrangement links TRBV12-3 or TRBV12-4 to TRBJ2-5; D uncertain. Trimming stripped 2 bases from V and 5 bases from J, with 9 bases between. The length of the CDR3 is 13 residues. CDR3 DNA sequence: TGTGCCAGCAGTTTAAATCCGGGTGAGACCCAGTACTTC. Its protein is CASSLNPGETQYF.

The chain combines TRBV15 with TRBJ1-4, with D maybe TRBD1 (5 bases). The V gene lost 5 bases and the J gene lost 7 bases, with 17 bases spanning the gap. Germline assignment: CDR1 LNHNV and CDR2 YYDKDF (reference sequence). The CDR3 has 15 residues. The CDR3 nucleotides are TGTGCCACCAGCCCGGGGCGGGCGCCAGGTGAAAAACTGTTTTTT. It translates to CATSPGRAPGEKLFF. Complete variable domain (other parts from reference TRBV15 and TRBJ1-4): DAMVIQNPRYQVTQFGKPVTLSCSQTLNHNVMYWYQQKSSQAPKLLFHYYDKDFNNEADTPDNFQSRRPNTSFCFLDIRSPGLGDTAMYLCATSPGRAPGEKLFFGSGTQLSVL.

This clone was observed a few times. The V gene is TRBV15, the J gene TRBJ1-5; D gene unclear. Trimming removed 3 bases at V and 7 bases at J, with 13 bases between. Germline lookup yields CDR1 LNHNV and CDR2 YYDKDF (reference sequence). The CDR3 totals 14 residues. DNA of the CDR3: TGTGCCACCAGCAGGGCCTTCAATGGGCAGCCCCAGCATTTT. Protein sequence: CATSRAFNGQPQHF.